This TCR beta chain was identified in a study of technical replicates of blood from four donors. V was trimmed by 3 bases and J by 3 bases, leaving 24 bases between them. This CDR3 region has 18 residues. Germline V lookup: CDR1 SGHTA, CDR2 FQGTGA. Only one count was recorded for this clone. Method: immunoSEQ multiplex PCR; TCRdb's copy keeps in-frame clones and lacks some. The data contain 80,000 to 100,000 clones, around 95% of them singletons. The clonotype was recovered from a human donor in good health. This chain links TRBV7-3 with TRBJ2-7, with D possibly TRBD1 on 6 matching bases. Sequencing was carried out using T cells isolated from PBMCs. This CDR3 is CASSFTPGSEDRDYEQYF. In DNA, the CDR3 is TGTGCCAGCAGCTTTACCCCGGGTTCCGAGGACAGAGACTACGAGCAGTACTTC.